Described below is a single TCR beta chain sequence and its context. Its recognized antigen is unknown. Base qualities are not provided; no much larger clone lies one nucleotide away. This specimen belongs to a study of PD-L1 blockade in urothelial cancer (dated by TCRdb to about 2017). Regarding the research as a whole: Therapy was started in about 2014 for all patients, and atezolizumab 1,200 mg was administered intravenously every 3 weeks. Blood samples yielded a median of 141,255 T cells and approximately 83,000 unique TCRs, with median clonality 0.080. Durable clinical benefit meant progression-free survival longer than 6 months, and TCR features were also tested against progression-free and overall survival. Roughly ten patients achieved durable clinical benefit and about 22 did not. Blood samples were analyzed 3 weeks after the start of treatment (second dose) and 6 weeks after the start of treatment. Patients had an ECOG performance status of 0 or 1 and had received between 0 and 3 prior chemotherapy regimens. In the same patients, pretreatment tumors underwent whole exome sequencing and RNA sequencing in addition to TCR sequencing. About 90% of the roughly 29 patients were identified as males with urothelial cancer of bladder origin, and a prior smoking history was reported by 18 of 29 patients. Pretreatment blood TCR-seq was available for nearly 30 patients, at least one posttreatment blood collection was obtained for around 24 patients, and tumor TCR-seq was available for around 24 patients. Pretreatment tumor samples, along with matched peripheral blood collected serially before and after atezolizumab treatment, underwent TCR sequencing. Somatic, immune and clinical correlates of response to PD-L1 blockade with atezolizumab in urothelial cancer were the focus of an exploratory multi-omic analysis.

The sample's time point label, decoded: pretreatment peripheral blood. A cohort of around 29 patients with locally advanced or metastatic urothelial carcinoma, treated at Memorial Sloan Kettering on a trial protocol, was included. Peripheral blood mononuclear cells were collected pretreatment and during treatment, at between 1 and 8 total time points per patient. The Qiagen DNeasy Blood extraction kit was used to purify genomic DNA from total PBMCs and from tumor samples. PBMCs were collected pretreatment and during treatment and were isolated and stored as previously described. Synthetic TCR analog templates were spiked into each PCR so that absolute template abundance could be estimated from read counts. The immunoSEQ assay was used to amplify TCRbeta CDR3 regions from genomic DNA with bias-controlled V and J gene primers. Rearranged TCRbeta segments were sequenced at approximately 20X coverage. For the original study's pipeline: Clustering was used to correct sequencing errors, and CDR3s were annotated against IMGT so that V, D and J genes could be assigned. Downstream analyses used only productive TCRbeta rearrangements and left out out-of-frame or stop-codon sequences. Clonality was computed as one minus Shannon entropy normalized by the log of the number of unique productive sequences. Clones differing between time points or between blood and tumor were identified using Fisher's exact test with Benjamini-Hochberg correction, with an adjusted p below 0.01 applied as the threshold. Drawn from immuneACCESS, this table holds only the in-frame rearrangements with V and J called that TCRdb kept. Clones are partly lost; checked studies trace under half to an unresolved V gene and leave the rest unexplained. V and J calls and clone size are copied from that table; D and trimming were computed from the DNA. This sample is represented by about 72,000 clones; approximately 84% of them were singletons. Together, the top ten hold 15% of the sample.

The CDR3 numbers 14 residues from cysteine through phenylalanine. The sequence is cut down to CDR3 DNA, 42 bases in frame from base 1. CDR1 is given as MNHNY and CDR2 as SVGAGI, both from the germline V gene (reference sequence). The trim is 6 bases for V and 6 bases for J, with a gap of 17 bases between the germline ends. Overall study outcomes, separate from this receptor: At 3 weeks after the start of treatment, tumor-associated TCR clones in peripheral blood had expanded more in patients with durable benefit (n of about 20, p = 0.022). A pretreatment peripheral blood TCR clonality below the median was linked to improved progression-free and overall survival. Because the sample size was small (n ≈ 28) and many of the analyses were exploratory, the results are meant to be hypothesis-generating.

The sequence is built from TRBV6-6 and TRBJ1-1; 6 matching bases give a weak D call of TRBD1. This TCR was recovered from a man aged 60 to 69 with urothelial cancer. This specimen was PBMCs, taken around atezolizumab (anti-PD-L1) treatment. The CDR3 protein is CASRENRDGAEAFF. At the DNA level, the sequence is TGTGCCAGCAGAGAAAACAGGGATGGGGCTGAAGCTTTCTTT.